This T cell receptor beta chain was sequenced during a study of blood T cells in healthy people across ages. Overall study results and limits: Naive and antigen-experienced cells could not be conclusively compared, given unsorted PBMCs.

Next came a second PCR, run for about 6 to 11 cycles, which used a sample-barcoded 5' primer along with a J-beta primer mix. TCRdb redid the calling of the 5' RACE reads with MiXCR, one entry per CDR3 protein. The table lists some 760,000 distinct CDR3 sequences, approximately 25% of them singletons. This CDR3 has 19 residues. J lost 3 bases, V lost 3 bases, and 20 bases had no gene match. CDR1 SGHRS and CDR2 YFSETQ come from the germline V gene. On this clonotype: The antigen is undetermined.

The data also belong to a second study, concerning T cells of mothers and their children.

Source material: blood. This chain uses TRBV5-1 with TRBJ1-2; TRBD1 matches 7 bases. This clonotype originated in a boy younger than 18 in good health. CDR3 DNA sequence: TGCGCCAGCAGCTCCAATACTCAGGGGGTCAGCCAATTTGACTATGGCTACACCTTC. Amino acids: CASSSNTQGVSQFDYGYTF.